This T cell receptor (beta chain) emerged from a study of T-cell memory formation after mild COVID-19. TCRdb used MiXCR to reprocess the 5' RACE reads, holding one entry per CDR3 protein. The sample contains just under 350,000 distinct CDR3 sequences, approximately 13% of which appear only once. This clonotype was detected ten times or more. V lost 4 bases and J 4 bases, leaving 11 bases between the germline ends. Germline CDR1 SGHRS, CDR2 YFSETQ. The CDR3 length is 13 residues. The chain couples TRBV5-1 to TRBJ1-2; D might be TRBD1 (5 bases). The sample comprised PBMCs or a T cell subset sorted from them (not recorded which). The sequence derives from a man in his late teens or twenties who had mild COVID-19 (a few samples of this study predate the infection). Cell type and time point are not known. The DNA of the CDR3 is TGCGCCAGCAGCACAGACAGTTCCTATGGCTACACCTTC. It yields the protein CASSTDSSYGYTF.